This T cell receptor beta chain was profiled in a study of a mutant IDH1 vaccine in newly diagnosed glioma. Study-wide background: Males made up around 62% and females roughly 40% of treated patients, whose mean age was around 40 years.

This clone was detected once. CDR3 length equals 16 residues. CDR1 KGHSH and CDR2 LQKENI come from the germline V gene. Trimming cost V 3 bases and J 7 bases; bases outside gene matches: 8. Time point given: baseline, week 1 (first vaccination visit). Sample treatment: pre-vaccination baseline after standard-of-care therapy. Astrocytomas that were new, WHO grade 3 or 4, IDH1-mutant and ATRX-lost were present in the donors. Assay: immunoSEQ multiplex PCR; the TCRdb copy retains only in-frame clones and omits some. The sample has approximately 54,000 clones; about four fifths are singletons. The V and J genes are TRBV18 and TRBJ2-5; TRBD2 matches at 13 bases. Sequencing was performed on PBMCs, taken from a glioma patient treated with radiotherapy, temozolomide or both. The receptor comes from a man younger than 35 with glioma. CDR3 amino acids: CASSPTLGLAGRTQYF. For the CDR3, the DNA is TGTGCCAGCTCACCTACATTGGGACTAGCGGGACGGACCCAGTACTTC.